Below are 2 T cell receptor beta chains sequenced from a single sample in a study of technical replicates of blood from a handful of donors. Only in-frame clones appear in the TCRdb table, and some are missing; sequencing was by immunoSEQ multiplex PCR. The table has 75,000 to 95,000 clones, about 89% seen once; the top ten hold roughly 0.25%. The source material was T cells isolated from PBMCs. The origin of the receptors is a human donor in good health.

This clone showed up just once. One end of the junction does not line up with germline, which may come from a read error. V usage is TRBV11-3 and J usage is TRBJ2-3; weak D call: TRBD1 (5 bases). The length of the CDR3 is 13 residues. In germline, CDR1 is SGHNT, CDR2 YENEEA. The CDR3 protein is CASSFLATETQYF. The CDR3 DNA reads TGTGCCAGCAGCTTTCTGGCGACAGAGACGCAGTATTTT. Supplemented by reference TRBV11-3 and TRBJ2-3, the full variable domain reads EAGVVQSPRYKIIEKKQPVAFWCNPISGHNTLYWYLQNLGQGPELLIRYENEEAVDDSQLPKDRFSAERLKGVDSTLKIQPAELGDSAVYLCASSFLATETQYFGPGTRLTVL.

This chain uses TRBV6-6 with TRBJ2-1, with a tentative D call TRBD1 (5 bases). This CDR3 has 15 residues. Trimming removed 5 bases at V and 8 bases at J, with 19 bases between. Germline V CDR1 and CDR2: MNHNY, SVGAGI (reference sequence). The CDR3 spells CASSPGFLGVHEQFF. DNA for the CDR3: TGTGCCAGCAGTCCAGGGTTTTTAGGTGTTCATGAGCAGTTCTTC.